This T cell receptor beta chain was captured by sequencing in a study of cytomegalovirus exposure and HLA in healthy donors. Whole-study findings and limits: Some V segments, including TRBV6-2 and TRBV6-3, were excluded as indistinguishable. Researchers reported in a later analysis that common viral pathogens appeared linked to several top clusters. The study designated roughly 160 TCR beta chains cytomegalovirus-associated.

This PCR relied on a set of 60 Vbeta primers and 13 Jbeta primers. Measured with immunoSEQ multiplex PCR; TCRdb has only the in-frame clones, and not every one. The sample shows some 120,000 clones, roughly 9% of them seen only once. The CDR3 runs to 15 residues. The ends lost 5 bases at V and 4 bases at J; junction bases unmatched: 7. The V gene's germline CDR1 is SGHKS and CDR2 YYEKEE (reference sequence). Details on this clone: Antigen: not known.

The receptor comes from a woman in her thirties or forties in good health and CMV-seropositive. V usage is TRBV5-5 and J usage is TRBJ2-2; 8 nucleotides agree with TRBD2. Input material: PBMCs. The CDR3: CASSLGTSVTGELFF. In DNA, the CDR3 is TGTGCCAGCAGTCTAGGGACTAGTGTCACCGGGGAGCTGTTTTTT.